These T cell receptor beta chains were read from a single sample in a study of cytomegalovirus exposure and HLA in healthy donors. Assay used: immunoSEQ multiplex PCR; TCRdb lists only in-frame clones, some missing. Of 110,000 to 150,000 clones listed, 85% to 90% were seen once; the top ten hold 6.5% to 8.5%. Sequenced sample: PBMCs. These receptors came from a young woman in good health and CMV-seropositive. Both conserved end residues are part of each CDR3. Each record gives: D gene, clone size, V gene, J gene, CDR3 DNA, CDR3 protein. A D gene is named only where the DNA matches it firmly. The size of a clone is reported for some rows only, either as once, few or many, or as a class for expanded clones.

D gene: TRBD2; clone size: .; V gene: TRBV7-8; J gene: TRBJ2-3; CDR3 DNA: TGTGCCAGCAGCTTCAGCGGGAGGGCCTTAGATACGCAGTATTTT; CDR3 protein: CASSFSGRALDTQYF
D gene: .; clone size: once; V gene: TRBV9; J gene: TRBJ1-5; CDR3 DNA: TGTGCCAGCAGCGTAGAGGGAGGAATCAATCAGCCCCAGCATTTT; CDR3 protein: CASSVEGGINQPQHF
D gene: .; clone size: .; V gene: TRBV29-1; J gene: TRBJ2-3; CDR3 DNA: TGCAGTCAAGGGGCGAAAGATACGCAGTATTTT; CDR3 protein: CSQGAKDTQYF
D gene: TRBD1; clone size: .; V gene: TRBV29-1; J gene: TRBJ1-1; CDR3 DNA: TGCAGCGTTGTTAAGGACAGGGTGAACACTGAAGCTTTCTTT; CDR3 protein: CSVVKDRVNTEAFF
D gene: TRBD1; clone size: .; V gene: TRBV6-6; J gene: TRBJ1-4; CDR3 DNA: TGTGCCAGCAGTGACAGGGGGGTGAATGAAAAACTGTTTTTT; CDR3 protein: CASSDRGVNEKLFF
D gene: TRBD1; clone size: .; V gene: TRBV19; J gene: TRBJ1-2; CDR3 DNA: TGTGCCAGTAGCCGACAGGGTACCTATGGCTACACCTTC; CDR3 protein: CASSRQGTYGYTF
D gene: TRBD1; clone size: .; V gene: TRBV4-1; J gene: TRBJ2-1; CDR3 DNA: TGCGCCAGCAGCCCAAGACAGGGGGGGGGCAATGAGCAGTTCTTC; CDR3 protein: CASSPRQGGGNEQFF
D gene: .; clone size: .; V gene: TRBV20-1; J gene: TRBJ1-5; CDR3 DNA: TGCAGTGCTAAAAGGGAGTCGCCCCAGCATTTT; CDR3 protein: CSAKRESPQHF
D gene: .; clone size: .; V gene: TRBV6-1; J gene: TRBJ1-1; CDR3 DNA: TGTGCCAGCAGTGAGAACGAGGAAGCTTTCTTT; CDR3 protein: CASSENEEAFF
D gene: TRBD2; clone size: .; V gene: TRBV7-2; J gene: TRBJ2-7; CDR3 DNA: TGTGCCAGTGGGGAGGGAATCGGGACCTACGAGCAGTACTTC; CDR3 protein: CASGEGIGTYEQYF
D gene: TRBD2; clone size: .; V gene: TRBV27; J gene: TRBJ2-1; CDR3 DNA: TGTGCCAGCAGTGGACTAGCGGGCTACAATGAGCAGTTCTTC; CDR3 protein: CASSGLAGYNEQFF
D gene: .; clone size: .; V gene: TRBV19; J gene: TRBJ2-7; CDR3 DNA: TGTGCCAGTAGTATAGGAGTCCAAAGTACCTACGAGCAGTACTTC; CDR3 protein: CASSIGVQSTYEQYF
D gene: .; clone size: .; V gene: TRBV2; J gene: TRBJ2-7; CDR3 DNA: TGTGCCAGCAGAGGGGTCAGGCGGGGCTCCTACGAGCAGTACTTC; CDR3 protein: CASRGVRRGSYEQYF
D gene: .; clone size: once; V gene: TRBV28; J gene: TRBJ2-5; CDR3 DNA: TGTGCCAGCAGCCCCCTCGGCCCCACCGGGGAGACCCAGTACTTC; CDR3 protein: CASSPLGPTGETQYF
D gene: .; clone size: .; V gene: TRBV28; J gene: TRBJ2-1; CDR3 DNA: TGTGCCAGCAGTTCTCTAGGACTTTACAATGAGCAGTTCTTC; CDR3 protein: CASSSLGLYNEQFF
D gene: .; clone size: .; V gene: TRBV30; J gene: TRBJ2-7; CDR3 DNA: TGTGCCTGGAGTGTTTCGGTCCCGGGGTTCGACGAGCAGTACTTC; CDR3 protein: CAWSVSVPGFDEQYF
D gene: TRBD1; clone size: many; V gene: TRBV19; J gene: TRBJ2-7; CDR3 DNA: TGTGCCAGTTCCGAAGGGGGCTGGACCTACGAGCAGTACTTC; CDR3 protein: CASSEGGWTYEQYF
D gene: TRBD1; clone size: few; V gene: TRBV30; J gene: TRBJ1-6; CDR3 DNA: TGTGCCTGGAGTCTGACAGGGGGCGTTGGTTCACCCCTCCACTTT; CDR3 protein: CAWSLTGGVGSPLHF
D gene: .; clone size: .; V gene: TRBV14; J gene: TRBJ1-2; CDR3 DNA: TGTGCCAGCAGCCAAAACCTCAGGGAGGGCGGCTACACCTTC; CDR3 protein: CASSQNLREGGYTF
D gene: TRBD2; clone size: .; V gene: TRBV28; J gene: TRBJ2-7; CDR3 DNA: TGTGCCAGCAGTCAACCGGGACTAGCGGGGGGTTTCTACGAGCAGTACTTC; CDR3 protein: CASSQPGLAGGFYEQYF
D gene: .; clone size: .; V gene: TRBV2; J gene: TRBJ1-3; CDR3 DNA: TGTGCCAGCAGTGGGCTCAGGCCGACTGGAAACACCATATATTTT; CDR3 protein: CASSGLRPTGNTIYF
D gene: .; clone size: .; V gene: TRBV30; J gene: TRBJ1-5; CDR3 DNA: TGTGCCTGGAGTTATTTACAGGGATCCAATCAGCCCCAGCATTTT; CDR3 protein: CAWSYLQGSNQPQHF
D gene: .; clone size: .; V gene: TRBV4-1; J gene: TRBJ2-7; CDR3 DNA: TGCGCCAGCAGCCAAGTGGGCCGGTTCGATGAGCAGTACTTC; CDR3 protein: CASSQVGRFDEQYF
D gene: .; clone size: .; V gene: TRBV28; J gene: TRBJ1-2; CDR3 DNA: TGTGCCAGCAGTTTGCTGGGGGCGAGTGGCTACACCTTC; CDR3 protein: CASSLLGASGYTF
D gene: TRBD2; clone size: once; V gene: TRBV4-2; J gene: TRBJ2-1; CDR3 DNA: TGTGCCAGCAGCCAAGACCGACTAGCGGGCCCCAATGAGCAGTTCTTC; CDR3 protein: CASSQDRLAGPNEQFF
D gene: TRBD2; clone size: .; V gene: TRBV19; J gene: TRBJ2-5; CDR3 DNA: TGTGCCAGTAGTACCAGCGGGGGAGTGCCCCAGTACTTC; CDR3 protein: CASSTSGGVPQYF
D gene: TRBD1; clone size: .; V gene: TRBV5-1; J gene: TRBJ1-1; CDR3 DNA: TGCGCCAGCAGCCCCTTGACGACAGGGGAAGCTTTCTTT; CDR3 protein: CASSPLTTGEAFF
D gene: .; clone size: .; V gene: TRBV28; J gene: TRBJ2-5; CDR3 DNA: TGTGCCAGCACCCGGCGGGAGACCCAGTACTTC; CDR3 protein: CASTRRETQYF
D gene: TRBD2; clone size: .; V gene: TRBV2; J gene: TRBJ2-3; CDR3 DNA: TGTGCCAGCAGTAAAGAGCGACTAGCGGGGATAGATACGCAGTATTTT; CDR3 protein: CASSKERLAGIDTQYF
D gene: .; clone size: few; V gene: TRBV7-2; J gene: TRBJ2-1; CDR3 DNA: TGTGCCAGCAGCTTTCGGGGGAATGCCTACAATGAGCAGTTCTTC; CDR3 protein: CASSFRGNAYNEQFF
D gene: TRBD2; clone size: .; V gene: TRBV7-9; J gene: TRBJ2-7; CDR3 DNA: TGTGCCAGCAGCTTAGGAGTGGCGGGGGAGATCTACGAGCAGTACTTC; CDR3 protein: CASSLGVAGEIYEQYF
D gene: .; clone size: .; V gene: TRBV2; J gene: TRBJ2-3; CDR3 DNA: TGTGCCAGCAGCGCCCGGGGGGCCCTTGGCACAGATACGCAGTATTTT; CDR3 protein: CASSARGALGTDTQYF
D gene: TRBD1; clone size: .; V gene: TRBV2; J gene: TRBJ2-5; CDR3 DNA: TGTGCCAGCAGTGAACCCAGGGGGCCGGAGACCCAGTACTTC; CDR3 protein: CASSEPRGPETQYF
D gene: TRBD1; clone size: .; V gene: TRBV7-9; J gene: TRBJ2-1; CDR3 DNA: TGTGCCAGCAGCCCAAGCCAACAGGGGCCGTACAATGAGCAGTTCTTC; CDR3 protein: CASSPSQQGPYNEQFF
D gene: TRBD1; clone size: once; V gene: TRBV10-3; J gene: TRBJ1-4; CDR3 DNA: TGTGCCATCAGCGCCGGGACAGAGAAAAATGAAAAACTGTTTTTT; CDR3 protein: CAISAGTEKNEKLFF
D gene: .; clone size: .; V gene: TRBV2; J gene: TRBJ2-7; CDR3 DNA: TGTGCCAGCAGTGAAAGGGCGGGGGCGCCTTACGAGCAGTACTTC; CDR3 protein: CASSERAGAPYEQYF
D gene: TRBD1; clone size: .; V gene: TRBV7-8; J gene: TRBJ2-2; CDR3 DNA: TGTGCCAGCAGCTTAGGGACAGGGGGCGACCCGAACACCGGGGAGCTGTTTTTT; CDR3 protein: CASSLGTGGDPNTGELFF
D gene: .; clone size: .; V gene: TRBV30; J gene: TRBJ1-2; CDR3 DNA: TGTGCCTGGAGTGTACCTTTATTCAGGGATATAAATGGCTACACCTTC; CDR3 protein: CAWSVPLFRDINGYTF
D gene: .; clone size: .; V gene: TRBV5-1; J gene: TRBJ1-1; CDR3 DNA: TGCGCCAGCAGCTTGTCTAGTAGAGAAGCTTTCTTT; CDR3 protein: CASSLSSREAFF
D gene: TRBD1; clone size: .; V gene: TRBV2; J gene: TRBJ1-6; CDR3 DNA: TGTGCCAGCAAGTGGACAGGGGTTTCACCCCTCCACTTT; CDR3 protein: CASKWTGVSPLHF
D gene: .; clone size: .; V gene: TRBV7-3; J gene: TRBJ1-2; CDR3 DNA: TGTGCCAGCAGCTTAGATCCCCAGGGAATTAATGGCTACACCTTC; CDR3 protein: CASSLDPQGINGYTF
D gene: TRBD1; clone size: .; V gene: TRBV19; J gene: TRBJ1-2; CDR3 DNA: TGTGCCAGTGTCGGGACAGCCCATTTAGCCTATGGCTACACCTTC; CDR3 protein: CASVGTAHLAYGYTF
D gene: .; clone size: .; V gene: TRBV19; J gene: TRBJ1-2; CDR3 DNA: TGTGCCAGTAGCAGCGACAGGAATTCAAAGTGGGGCTACACCTTC; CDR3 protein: CASSSDRNSKWGYTF
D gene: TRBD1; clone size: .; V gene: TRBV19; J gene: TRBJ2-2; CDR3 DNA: TGTGCCAGTAGTTTTTACAGGGGTAGCGGGGAGCTGTTTTTT; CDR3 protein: CASSFYRGSGELFF
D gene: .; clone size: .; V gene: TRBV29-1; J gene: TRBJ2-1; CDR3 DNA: TGCAGCTCTCGACTCTACAATGAGCAGTTCTTC; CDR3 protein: CSSRLYNEQFF